Shown below are 5 T cell receptor beta chains from a single sample sequenced in a study of blood T cell repertoires in COVID-19. Measured with immunoSEQ multiplex PCR; TCRdb has only the in-frame clones, and not every one. Of around 88,000 clones in the sample, 90% are singletons; the top ten hold less than 2%. Input material: peripheral blood. The receptors shown here come from a man in his 60s with acute or convalescent COVID-19.

V gene TRBV9 combines with J gene TRBJ2-1; no clear D. Between the trimmed V and J ends, which lost 4 bases and 8 bases, there was a span of 13 bases. This CDR3 has 13 amino acids. CDR1 is SGDLS, CDR2 YYNGEE, per germline. Here the CDR3 DNA reads TGTGCCAGCAGCCCACCCCTAGGCGATGAGCAGTTCTTC. The encoded protein is CASSPPLGDEQFF.

The rearrangement links TRBV19 to TRBJ2-3; D gene unclear. Germline V gene sequence: CDR1 LNHDA, CDR2 SQIVND (reference sequence). CDR3 size: 17 residues. With 2 bases removed from V and 4 bases from J, the gap between germline ends came to 19 bases. This chain's CDR3 is CASSIRSLGVVSDTQYF. As DNA, the CDR3 is TGTGCCAGTAGTATACGTAGTCTTGGAGTTGTTTCAGATACGCAGTATTTT.

This clone has just one count. The sample contains more than one DNA sequence encoding this CDR3. The chain links TRBV28 to TRBJ1-5; 9 bases line up with TRBD1. Germline V gene lookup returns CDR1 MDHEN and CDR2 SYDVKM. J was trimmed by 2 bases and V by 6 bases; bases with no gene match: 8. The CDR3 consists of 16 residues. CDR3 sequence: CASRSTGGGGNQPQHF. In DNA form, the CDR3 reads TGTGCCAGCAGGAGCACAGGGGGCGGTGGCAATCAGCCCCAGCATTTT.

This clone was seen only once. This chain's CDR3 is CSAVPGVLSYEQYF. In nucleotides, the CDR3 is TGCAGCGCCGTTCCCGGGGTCCTCTCCTACGAGCAGTACTTC. This sequence joins TRBV29-1 and TRBJ2-7; D is perhaps TRBD2 (5 bases). Between the trimmed V and J ends, which lost 7 bases and 0 bases, there was a span of 16 bases. CDR1 and CDR2 from the germline V gene are SQVTM and ANQGSEA. There are 14 residues in the CDR3.

The chain carries TRBV5-8 and TRBJ1-5, with TRBD1 identical over 7 bases. Trimming cost V 5 bases and J 9 bases; bases outside gene matches: 8. Looked up from germline, CDR1 is SGHTS and CDR2 is YDEGEE. The CDR3 has 13 residues. The CDR3 DNA reads as TGTGCCAGCAGAATGACAGGGTTGGCGCCCCAGCATTTT. Protein sequence: CASRMTGLAPQHF.